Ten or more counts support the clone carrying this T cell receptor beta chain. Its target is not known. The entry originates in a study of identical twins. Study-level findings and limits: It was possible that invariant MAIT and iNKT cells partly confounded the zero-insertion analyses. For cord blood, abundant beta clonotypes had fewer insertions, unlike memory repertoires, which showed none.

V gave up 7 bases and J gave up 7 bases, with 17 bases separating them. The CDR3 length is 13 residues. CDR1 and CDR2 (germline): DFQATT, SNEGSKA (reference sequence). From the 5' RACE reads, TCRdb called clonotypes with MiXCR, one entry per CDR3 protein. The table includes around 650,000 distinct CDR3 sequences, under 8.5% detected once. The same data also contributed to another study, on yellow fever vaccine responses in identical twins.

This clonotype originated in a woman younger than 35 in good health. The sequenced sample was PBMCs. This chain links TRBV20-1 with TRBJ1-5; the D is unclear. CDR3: CSVSDLSGQPQHF. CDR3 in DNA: TGCAGTGTATCGGATCTTAGCGGGCAGCCCCAGCATTTT.